A single sample is the source of the 29 T cell receptor beta chains below, sequenced in a study of Ad26.COV2.S vaccination and SARS-CoV-2 variants. Treatment noted: roughly 18 received Ad26.COV2.S at low or high dose, single or two shots; 5 received placebo; per-sample allocation not given. The investigators took samples on day 63 after the first vaccine or placebo injection. Data came from immunoSEQ multiplex PCR; TCRdb stores just in-frame clones and leaves some out. The sample shows around 400,000 clones, about 89% of them seen only once. Sequenced here: peripheral blood, sampled in a trial of Ad26.COV2.S vaccine versus placebo. These receptors all come from a person between 18 and 59 years old who received the Ad26.COV2.S COVID-19 vaccine or a placebo.

CDR3 residues: CASSGTSGRNTGELFF. CDR3 coding DNA: TGTGCCAGCAGCGGGACTAGCGGGCGTAACACCGGGGAGCTGTTTTTT. This chain uses TRBV5-4 with TRBJ2-2; 12 bases are shared with TRBD2. Germline trimming cut 4 bases from V and 2 bases from J; bases unmatched to any gene: 3. There are 16 residues in the CDR3. Germline values: CDR1 SGHNT, CDR2 YYREEE (reference sequence).

CDR3 DNA: TGTGCCAGCAGCGTAGGCGTGTTCTCTGGAAACACCATATATTTT. Translated: CASSVGVFSGNTIYF. V gene TRBV9 combines with J gene TRBJ1-3; D is ambiguous. Germline V gene data show CDR1 as SGDLS and CDR2 as YYNGEE. The V gene lost 0 bases and the J gene lost 0 bases, with 7 bases spanning the gap. This CDR3 spans 15 amino acids.

The rearrangement uses TRBV4-2 and TRBJ2-1; D gene uncertain. V was pared by 0 bases and J by 0 bases, with 6 bases between. CDR1 is LGHNA and CDR2 is YNFKEQ in the germline V gene. The CDR3 is 15 amino acids. This CDR3 is CASSQEGSSYNEQFF. CDR3 DNA: TGTGCCAGCAGCCAAGAGGGTAGCTCCTACAATGAGCAGTTCTTC.

CDR3 loop: CASSDNNQPQHF. In DNA, the CDR3 is TGTGCCAGTAGCGATAACAATCAGCCCCAGCATTTT. V usage is TRBV19 and J usage is TRBJ1-5; D not certain. Germline V gene lookup returns CDR1 LNHDA and CDR2 SQIVND (reference sequence). The CDR3 covers 12 residues. The V and J ends lost 6 bases and 3 bases respectively, with 6 bases between them.

The V gene is TRBV9, the J gene TRBJ2-7; TRBD1 matches 8 bases. CDR1 and CDR2 (germline): SGDLS, YYNGEE. The CDR3 totals 13 residues. After removal of 4 bases from V and 5 bases from J, the junction contained 5 bases not matched to a gene. This chain's CDR3 is CASSHSDRDEQYF. CDR3 nucleotide sequence: TGTGCCAGCAGCCACTCGGACAGGGACGAGCAGTACTTC.

The genes are TRBV5-5 and TRBJ1-2, with 9 positions matching TRBD1. V lost 3 bases and J lost 6; bases outside the gene matches: 9. The CDR3 is 15 amino acids. The germline gives CDR1 SGHKS, CDR2 YYEKEE (reference sequence). Here the CDR3 DNA reads TGTGCCAGCAGCTCCCGGGACAGGGCTTTACATGGCTACACCTTC. Its translation is CASSSRDRALHGYTF. Full variable domain (missing parts from reference TRBV5-5 and TRBJ1-2): DAGVTQSPTHLIKTRGQQVTLRCSPISGHKSVSWYQQVLGQGPQFIFQYYEKEERGRGNFPDRFSARQFPNYSSELNVNALLLGDSALYLCASSSRDRALHGYTFGSGTRLTVV.

This chain links TRBV6-4 with TRBJ1-5, with a possible D match to TRBD1 (6 bases). V shed 8 bases and J shed 5 bases, with 31 bases lying between them. The CDR3 totals 19 residues. Germline loops: CDR1 MRHNA, CDR2 SNTAGT. The CDR3 DNA reads as TGTGCCAGCTCGGTCCGTCTGCCTTCCGGGACAATCAGGGATCAGCCCCAGCATTTT. This encodes CASSVRLPSGTIRDQPQHF.

The rearrangement uses TRBV6-5 and TRBJ2-5, with D possibly TRBD2 on 6 matching bases. V lost 0 bases, J lost 4 bases, and 15 bases lay in between. The length of the CDR3 is 16 residues. CDR1 is MNHEY, CDR2 SVGAGI, per germline. CDR3 sequence (DNA): TGTGCCAGCAGTTACTCGGGCAGGAGGAGGGGAGAGACCCAGTACTTC. Amino acids: CASSYSGRRRGETQYF.

The genes are TRBV7-9 and TRBJ2-1; TRBD2 matches at 9 bases. The CDR3 runs to 14 residues. Trimming cost V 6 bases and J 1 base; bases outside gene matches: 1. Germline values: CDR1 SEHNR, CDR2 FQNEAQ (reference sequence). This CDR3 reads CASSSGRSYNEQFF. DNA of the CDR3: TGTGCCAGCAGTAGCGGGAGATCCTACAATGAGCAGTTCTTC.

The rearrangement joins TRBV19 to TRBJ1-1; D is uncertain. V shed 6 bases and J shed 1 base, with 12 bases lying between them. The CDR3 contains 14 residues. CDR1 is LNHDA, CDR2 SQIVND, per germline (reference sequence). The CDR3 loop reads CASRQGRGNTEAFF. CDR3 sequence (DNA): TGTGCCAGTAGGCAAGGTCGGGGGAACACTGAAGCTTTCTTT.

V gene TRBV27 combines with J gene TRBJ1-5, with 8 positions matching TRBD1. The V gene end was trimmed by 5 bases and the J gene end by 2 bases; junction bases not matched to a gene: 8. The CDR3 has 16 residues. Germline V gives CDR1 MNHEY, CDR2 SMNVEV (reference sequence). The CDR3 is CASSETGVWGNQPQHF. The DNA of the CDR3 is TGTGCCAGCAGTGAGACAGGGGTTTGGGGCAATCAGCCCCAGCATTTT.

This clone was seen more than once but under ten times. This chain connects TRBV28 to TRBJ1-3; D remains ambiguous. Deletions cut 5 bases from V and 0 bases from J, with 8 bases between. CDR1 and CDR2 (germline): MDHEN, SYDVKM. The CDR3 loop spans 14 amino acids. The CDR3 bases are TGTGCCAGCAGTCTCGGAAACTCTGGAAACACCATATATTTT. It is translated as CASSLGNSGNTIYF.

Of note for this clone: A much larger clonotype is one base distant, so this may be a read error. The chain employs TRBV7-9 and TRBJ1-1; D uncertain. The V gene lost 1 base and the J gene lost 2 bases, with 5 bases spanning the gap. Germline V gene lookup returns CDR1 SEHNR and CDR2 FQNEAQ (reference sequence). The CDR3 is made up of 13 amino acids. This CDR3 is CASSLGINTEAFF. The CDR3 DNA follows: TGTGCCAGCAGCTTAGGGATAAACACTGAAGCTTTCTTT.

The chain joins TRBV28 to TRBJ2-5; 8 positions agree with TRBD1. Germline values: CDR1 MDHEN, CDR2 SYDVKM. This CDR3 has 14 amino acids. Losses at the gene ends were 3 bases for V and 5 bases for J; bases not matched to a gene: 5. DNA of the CDR3: TGTGCCAGCAGTTTTCAGGGGGCGCGGGAGACCCAGTACTTC. This gives the protein CASSFQGARETQYF.

This sequence joins TRBV28 and TRBJ2-2; maybe TRBD2 (6 bases). CDR1 MDHEN and CDR2 SYDVKM come from the germline V gene. CDR3 size: 15 residues. The ends were cut back, 7 bases at V and 5 bases at J, with 17 bases in the middle. CDR3 coding DNA: TGTGCCAGCACCGGGTGGGGAGGTCCTACCGGGGAGCTGTTTTTT. This sequence encodes CASTGWGGPTGELFF.

This chain joins TRBV5-1 and TRBJ2-7; 10 bases are a match to TRBD2. Unmatched junction bases numbered 7, after V lost 5 bases and J lost 2 bases. CDR1 is SGHRS and CDR2 is YFSETQ in the germline V gene. The length of the CDR3 is 15 residues. CDR3 sequence (DNA): TGCGCCAGCAGGACCGGGACTAGCGCCGCCTACGAGCAGTACTTC. The encoded protein is CASRTGTSAAYEQYF.

The sample holds a few counts of this clone. The rearrangement uses TRBV7-3 and TRBJ1-6; tentatively, D is TRBD1 (5 bases). With 2 bases removed from V and 7 bases from J, the gap between germline ends came to 12 bases. Germline V gene lookup returns CDR1 SGHTA and CDR2 FQGTGA. The CDR3 runs to 15 residues. CDR3 region: CASSLSGAKNSPLHF. CDR3 bases: TGTGCCAGCAGCTTATCTGGGGCCAAAAATTCACCCCTCCACTTT.

J is TRBJ2-1 and V is TRBV19; 9 positions agree with TRBD2. The CDR3 covers 17 residues. The junction had 8 bases not matched to a gene; V was cut back by 5 bases and J by 0 bases. Germline CDR1 LNHDA, CDR2 SQIVND (reference sequence). CDR3 sequence (DNA): TGTGCCAGTAGTTCTCGGACTAGCGTGAGCTCCTACAATGAGCAGTTCTTC. This translates into CASSSRTSVSSYNEQFF.

The chain links TRBV19 to TRBJ2-1; D gene uncertain. V was cut by 6 bases and J by 1 base, with 10 bases left in between. The CDR3 runs 14 residues. Germline CDR1 and CDR2: LNHDA and SQIVND (reference sequence). CDR3 DNA sequence: TGTGCCAGTAGGTACGGCAGTTCCTACAATGAGCAGTTCTTC. This codes for CASRYGSSYNEQFF.

The chain has TRBV18 and TRBJ2-4, with a tentative D call TRBD1 (5 bases). This CDR3 comprises 13 residues. The V gene's germline CDR1 is KGHSH and CDR2 LQKENI. V shed 8 bases and J shed 7 bases, with 15 bases lying between them. Written as DNA, the CDR3 is TGTGCCAGCGGGGCAGAAGAATTGAACATTCAGTACTTC. Protein sequence: CASGAEELNIQYF.

V usage is TRBV24-1 and J usage is TRBJ1-4, with a possible D match to TRBD1 (5 bases). CDR1 KGHDR and CDR2 SFDVKD come from the germline V gene. Deletions cut 4 bases from V and 3 bases from J, with 8 bases between. The CDR3 is made up of 14 amino acids. CDR3 sequence: CATSEGEPNEKLFF. The DNA for the CDR3 is TGTGCCACCAGTGAGGGGGAGCCTAATGAAAAACTGTTTTTT.

The chain has TRBV7-6 and TRBJ2-2; TRBD2 matches at 11 bases. The CDR3 is made up of 16 amino acids. V lost 5 bases and J lost 2; bases outside the gene matches: 4. Germline V gene data show CDR1 as SGHVS and CDR2 as FNYEAQ. CDR3 nucleotide sequence: TGTGCCAGCAGCAGAACTAGCGGGAGTAACACCGGGGAGCTGTTTTTT. It specifies CASSRTSGSNTGELFF.

V usage is TRBV6-1 and J usage is TRBJ2-6, with TRBD2 matching over 7 bases. Germline assignment: CDR1 MNHNS and CDR2 SASEGT. V lost 4 bases to trimming and J lost 2 bases; unmatched junction nucleotides: 5. This CDR3 has 16 amino acids. CDR3 nucleotides: TGTGCCAGCAGTGGGGTCCGGGAGGCTGGGGCCAACGTCCTGACTTTC. Its translation is CASSGVREAGANVLTF.

The V call is TRBV28, the J call TRBJ2-7, with D possibly matching TRBD2 (6 bases). The CDR3 is 15 residues long. Germline V CDR1 and CDR2: MDHEN, SYDVKM. V lost 0 bases, J lost 0 bases, and 9 bases lay in between. CDR3: CASSLWGGFSYEQYF. The CDR3 nucleotides read TGTGCCAGCAGTTTATGGGGAGGTTTCTCCTACGAGCAGTACTTC.

The chain employs TRBV28 and TRBJ2-7; D call uncertain. The CDR3 loop spans 12 amino acids. The germline V gene encodes CDR1 MDHEN and CDR2 SYDVKM. Trimming took off 5 bases at V and 3 bases at J, with 8 bases between the two ends. CDR3 loop: CASSTDIYEQYF. In nucleotides, the CDR3 is TGTGCCAGCAGTACCGACATCTACGAGCAGTACTTC.

J is TRBJ2-7 and V is TRBV19; D may be TRBD1 (6 bases). Germline lookup yields CDR1 LNHDA and CDR2 SQIVND (reference sequence). The CDR3 is made up of 15 amino acids. Deletions cut 6 bases from V and 0 bases from J, with 15 bases between. The CDR3 coding sequence is TGTGCCAGTAGGGACAGTGGTGCGGTCTCCTACGAGCAGTACTTC. Amino acid sequence: CASRDSGAVSYEQYF. The complete variable domain, with remaining parts taken from reference TRBV19 and TRBJ2-7, reads DGGITQSPKYLFRKEGQNVTLSCEQNLNHDAMYWYRQDPGQGLRLIYYSQIVNDFQKGDIAEGYSVSREKKESFPLTVTSAQKNPTAFYLCASRDSGAVSYEQYFGPGTRLTVT.

The chain employs TRBV3-1 (or the pseudogene TRBV3-2) and TRBJ2-1; D gene ambiguous. This CDR3 comprises 16 residues. V was trimmed by 4 bases and J by 5 bases, leaving 18 bases between them. In germline, CDR1 is LGHDT, CDR2 YNNKEL (reference sequence). This CDR3 is CASSPFGWPGNNEQFF. CDR3 DNA: TGTGCCAGCAGCCCCTTCGGCTGGCCGGGCAACAATGAGCAGTTCTTC.

This clone has at least ten counts. Other DNA sequences in this sample translate to the same CDR3. The chain carries TRBV7-2 and TRBJ2-7; D ambiguous. Germline V gives CDR1 SGHTA, CDR2 FQGNSA. Trimming removed 1 base at V and 2 bases at J, with 6 bases between. The CDR3 runs to 13 residues. The CDR3 is CASSLDLAYEQYF. The CDR3 DNA reads TGTGCCAGCAGCTTAGACTTAGCCTACGAGCAGTACTTC.

The CDR3 loop reads CASSQNTMGRMANEKLFF. The CDR3 DNA reads as TGCGCCAGCAGCCAAAACACTATGGGTAGGATGGCTAATGAAAAACTGTTTTTT. The chain is built from TRBV4-1 and TRBJ1-4; D is ambiguous. Trimming took off 2 bases at V and 3 bases at J, with 19 bases between the two ends. The length of the CDR3 is 18 residues. Germline lookup yields CDR1 MGHRA and CDR2 YSYEKL.